This is a list of T cell receptor beta chains from one sample in a study of T cells in tumors after PD-1 blockade. Measured with immunoSEQ multiplex PCR; TCRdb has only the in-frame clones, and not every one. The table has 32,000 or so clones, over 75% seen once. Sequenced material: PBMCs, taken before anti-PD-1 treatment. The receptors here all came from a human donor with basal cell carcinoma. Both conserved end residues are part of each CDR3. The order of the fields is D gene, clone size, CDR3 length, V gene, J gene, CDR3 DNA, CDR3 protein. A D gene is named only where the DNA matches it firmly. Only part of the rows carry a size: once, few, many, or a class if the clone is expanded.

d_call: .; clone_size: .; cdr3_length: 11; v_call: TRBV12-3/TRBV12-4; j_call: TRBJ1-1; cdr3_nt: TGTGCCAGCCGTGGTTACGGTGAAGCTTTCTTT; cdr3_aa: CASRGYGEAFF
d_call: .; clone_size: once; cdr3_length: 12; v_call: TRBV30; j_call: TRBJ1-4; cdr3_nt: TGTGCCTGGAGACAGGGAAATGAAAAACTGTTTTTT; cdr3_aa: CAWRQGNEKLFF
d_call: TRBD1; clone_size: .; cdr3_length: 14; v_call: TRBV28; j_call: TRBJ1-4; cdr3_nt: TGTGCCAGCAGGCCCCCGGGACAGGGCGAAAAACTGTTTTTT; cdr3_aa: CASRPPGQGEKLFF
d_call: .; clone_size: .; cdr3_length: 15; v_call: TRBV28; j_call: TRBJ2-1; cdr3_nt: TGTGCCAGCAGTTTCGAGGGGGAGCTCTACAATGAGCAGTTCTTC; cdr3_aa: CASSFEGELYNEQFF
d_call: .; clone_size: .; cdr3_length: 13; v_call: TRBV28; j_call: TRBJ1-2; cdr3_nt: TGTGCCAGCACCCTAGGGGCACGGCGGGGCTACACCTTC; cdr3_aa: CASTLGARRGYTF
d_call: TRBD2; clone_size: .; cdr3_length: 17; v_call: TRBV4-2; j_call: TRBJ2-2; cdr3_nt: TGTGCCAGCAGCCGCTATAGCGGGGGGGCCCGTACCGGGGAGCTGTTTTTT; cdr3_aa: CASSRYSGGARTGELFF
d_call: TRBD1; clone_size: .; cdr3_length: 15; v_call: TRBV9; j_call: TRBJ1-1; cdr3_nt: TGTGCCAGCAGCGCGCGGGACAGGCTGAACACTGAAGCTTTCTTT; cdr3_aa: CASSARDRLNTEAFF
d_call: TRBD1; clone_size: .; cdr3_length: 19; v_call: TRBV6-1; j_call: TRBJ1-1; cdr3_nt: TGTGCCAGCAGTGGAAGCCGGGACAGGGAACGGTGGATGGACACTGAAGCTTTCTTT; cdr3_aa: CASSGSRDRERWMDTEAFF
d_call: TRBD2; clone_size: few; cdr3_length: 18; v_call: TRBV7-9; j_call: TRBJ2-2; cdr3_nt: TGTGCCAGCATCCACGGGGCTAGCGGGGGGACGAACACCGGGGAGCTGTTTTTT; cdr3_aa: CASIHGASGGTNTGELFF
d_call: TRBD1; clone_size: .; cdr3_length: 15; v_call: TRBV30; j_call: TRBJ1-6; cdr3_nt: TGTGCCTGGAGGATTGGGACAGGGAATCGGTCACCCCTCCACTTT; cdr3_aa: CAWRIGTGNRSPLHF
d_call: TRBD2; clone_size: .; cdr3_length: 15; v_call: TRBV19; j_call: TRBJ2-5; cdr3_nt: TGTGCCAGTAGTTCTCCGACTAGCGGGGGGGAGACCCAGTACTTC; cdr3_aa: CASSSPTSGGETQYF
d_call: .; clone_size: .; cdr3_length: 14; v_call: TRBV11-1; j_call: TRBJ2-7; cdr3_nt: TGTGCCAGCAGCTTAGTGAGGGACTCCTACGAGCAGTACTTC; cdr3_aa: CASSLVRDSYEQYF
d_call: .; clone_size: .; cdr3_length: 18; v_call: TRBV18; j_call: TRBJ2-1; cdr3_nt: TGTGCCAGCTCACCCCTTCGTAATACCCCAACCACCATCCATGAGCAGTTCTTC; cdr3_aa: CASSPLRNTPTTIHEQFF
d_call: .; clone_size: .; cdr3_length: 14; v_call: TRBV6-2/TRBV6-3; j_call: TRBJ2-3; cdr3_nt: TGTGCCAGCAGCGACTTCTTACCTACAGATACGCAGTATTTT; cdr3_aa: CASSDFLPTDTQYF
d_call: TRBD2; clone_size: .; cdr3_length: 17; v_call: TRBV7-2; j_call: TRBJ2-1; cdr3_nt: TGTGCCAGCAGCTTAGACCTACTAGCGGGGCCCCGGAGTGAGCAGTTCTTC; cdr3_aa: CASSLDLLAGPRSEQFF
d_call: TRBD1; clone_size: .; cdr3_length: 14; v_call: TRBV19; j_call: TRBJ2-3; cdr3_nt: TGTGCCAGTAGTATAGGGACAGGGGACGATACGCAGTATTTT; cdr3_aa: CASSIGTGDDTQYF
d_call: .; clone_size: .; cdr3_length: 14; v_call: TRBV6-5; j_call: TRBJ2-7; cdr3_nt: TGTGCCAGCAGTCTATCCGGGGCTTTTCGGGAGCAGTACTTC; cdr3_aa: CASSLSGAFREQYF
d_call: .; clone_size: .; cdr3_length: 15; v_call: TRBV19; j_call: TRBJ1-5; cdr3_nt: TGTGCCAGTAGTATAGACTTCAGGGGTAATCAGCCCCAGCATTTT; cdr3_aa: CASSIDFRGNQPQHF
d_call: TRBD2; clone_size: few; cdr3_length: 13; v_call: TRBV11-3; j_call: TRBJ2-2; cdr3_nt: TGTGCCAGCGGGAGGGAGAACACCGGGGAGCTGTTTTTT; cdr3_aa: CASGRENTGELFF
d_call: TRBD1; clone_size: .; cdr3_length: 15; v_call: TRBV9; j_call: TRBJ1-5; cdr3_nt: TGTGCCAGCAGCGCCTGGGACAGGGAGAATCAGCCCCAGCATTTT; cdr3_aa: CASSAWDRENQPQHF
d_call: TRBD2; clone_size: .; cdr3_length: 18; v_call: TRBV5-1; j_call: TRBJ2-2; cdr3_nt: TGCGCCAGCAGCCGGATACTAGCGGGGGGGATGAACACCGGGGAGCTGTTTTTT; cdr3_aa: CASSRILAGGMNTGELFF
d_call: .; clone_size: few; cdr3_length: 15; v_call: TRBV6-2/TRBV6-3; j_call: TRBJ2-3; cdr3_nt: TGTGCCAGCAGTTACTGGGGCGGAGACACAGATACGCAGTATTTT; cdr3_aa: CASSYWGGDTDTQYF
d_call: .; clone_size: once; cdr3_length: 14; v_call: TRBV9; j_call: TRBJ2-7; cdr3_nt: TGTGCCAGCAGCGGGGGACATATGTCCTACGAGCAGTACTTC; cdr3_aa: CASSGGHMSYEQYF
d_call: .; clone_size: .; cdr3_length: 14; v_call: TRBV7-3; j_call: TRBJ2-4; cdr3_nt: TGTGCCAGCAGCTCCCCCGACTTAGGGGACATTCAGTACTTC; cdr3_aa: CASSSPDLGDIQYF
d_call: .; clone_size: .; cdr3_length: 17; v_call: TRBV13; j_call: TRBJ1-1; cdr3_nt: TGTGCCAGCAGCTACTTATCGGGAGGAGAGGGGGACACTGAAGCTTTCTTT; cdr3_aa: CASSYLSGGEGDTEAFF
d_call: .; clone_size: .; cdr3_length: 13; v_call: TRBV9; j_call: TRBJ2-1; cdr3_nt: TGTGCCAGCAGCGTAGATGAAGGTAATGAGCAGTTCTTC; cdr3_aa: CASSVDEGNEQFF
d_call: .; clone_size: .; cdr3_length: 14; v_call: TRBV7-2; j_call: TRBJ2-1; cdr3_nt: TGTGCCAGCAGCTCAACCCCTCTAGGAACGGAGAAGTTCTTC; cdr3_aa: CASSSTPLGTEKFF
d_call: .; clone_size: once; cdr3_length: 12; v_call: TRBV24-1; j_call: TRBJ1-1; cdr3_nt: TGTGCCACCAGCGGAGTGAACACTGAAGCTTTCTTT; cdr3_aa: CATSGVNTEAFF
d_call: .; clone_size: .; cdr3_length: 12; v_call: TRBV19; j_call: TRBJ1-6; cdr3_nt: TGTGCCACCGGCGTGGGGAATTCACCCCTCCACTTT; cdr3_aa: CATGVGNSPLHF
d_call: .; clone_size: .; cdr3_length: 14; v_call: TRBV7-2; j_call: TRBJ2-1; cdr3_nt: TGTGCCAGTTCCCAGGACTACTCCTACAATGAGCAGTTCTTC; cdr3_aa: CASSQDYSYNEQFF
d_call: .; clone_size: .; cdr3_length: 14; v_call: TRBV15; j_call: TRBJ2-7; cdr3_nt: TGTGCCACCAGCAGAGGGACATTCTCCTACGAGCAGTACTTC; cdr3_aa: CATSRGTFSYEQYF
d_call: .; clone_size: many; cdr3_length: 12; v_call: TRBV2; j_call: TRBJ2-2; cdr3_nt: TGTGCCACCTCCCCGGGGCCCGGGGAGCTGTTTTTT; cdr3_aa: CATSPGPGELFF
d_call: TRBD1; clone_size: .; cdr3_length: 15; v_call: TRBV5-1; j_call: TRBJ1-5; cdr3_nt: TGCGCCAGCAGCCCGACAGGGGAAGTGCGTCAGCCCCAGCATTTT; cdr3_aa: CASSPTGEVRQPQHF
d_call: TRBD1; clone_size: .; cdr3_length: 14; v_call: TRBV5-5; j_call: TRBJ1-1; cdr3_nt: TGTGCCAGCAGCTTGGGACAGGGGGACTGGGAAGCTTTCTTT; cdr3_aa: CASSLGQGDWEAFF
d_call: .; clone_size: once; cdr3_length: 14; v_call: TRBV6-5; j_call: TRBJ2-6; cdr3_nt: TGTGCCAGCAGCCGCACCGCTGGGGCCAACGTCCTGACTTTC; cdr3_aa: CASSRTAGANVLTF
d_call: .; clone_size: .; cdr3_length: 16; v_call: TRBV15; j_call: TRBJ1-3; cdr3_nt: TGTGCCACCAGCAGAGATTCGTCGCGGATCGGAAACACCATATATTTT; cdr3_aa: CATSRDSSRIGNTIYF
d_call: .; clone_size: .; cdr3_length: 14; v_call: TRBV4-3; j_call: TRBJ2-1; cdr3_nt: TGCGCCAGCAGCCAAGGGGGACCAAACAATGAGCAGTTCTTC; cdr3_aa: CASSQGGPNNEQFF